The clone carrying this T cell receptor (beta chain) came up many times. Antigen: not known. TCRdb itself ran the 5' RACE reads through MiXCR, one entry per CDR3 protein. The sample includes fewer than 800,000 distinct CDR3 sequences, less than 9% of them seen just once. The data stem from a study of identical twins. Germline CDR1 is SGHRS and CDR2 is YFSETQ. The CDR3 loop spans 15 amino acids. V was clipped by 4 bases and J by 6 bases, with 17 bases between them. Study-level points and caveats: Models underestimated how often monozygotic twins shared out-of-frame TCR alpha.

These sequences were also reported in another study, on yellow fever vaccine responses in identical twins.

The genes are TRBV5-1 and TRBJ2-1, with D unresolved. Sequencing was performed on PBMCs. The TCR sequence derives from a woman aged 18-30 years in good health. The CDR3 nucleotides read TGCGCCAGCAGCGCCGACTCACAGCGCTTCAATGAGCAGTTCTTC. Residues: CASSADSQRFNEQFF.